This T cell receptor beta chain was recorded in a study of cytomegalovirus exposure and HLA in healthy donors. V trimming: 6 bases; J trimming: 1 base; junction bases outside the gene matches: 9. The CDR3 has 17 residues. CDR1 and CDR2 (germline): GTSNPN, SVGIG (reference sequence). The study's findings and limits: Several of the most significant clusters appeared linked to common viral pathogens, based on a later analysis.

Primers included in the PCR were 60 Vbeta and 13 Jbeta primers. TCRdb's copy holds only in-frame clones and misses some; the assay was immunoSEQ multiplex PCR. This sample has fewer than 300,000 clones, with about nine tenths found just once. To note about this clone: No antigen is known for it.

The sequenced sample was PBMCs. V is TRBV30 and J is TRBJ2-1, with 13 bases aligning to TRBD2. The origin of this receptor is a man aged 35 to 55 in good health and CMV-seropositive. The CDR3 sequence: CACSGTSGKESYNEQFF. DNA of the CDR3: TGTGCCTGTTCCGGGACTAGCGGGAAGGAGTCCTACAATGAGCAGTTCTTC.